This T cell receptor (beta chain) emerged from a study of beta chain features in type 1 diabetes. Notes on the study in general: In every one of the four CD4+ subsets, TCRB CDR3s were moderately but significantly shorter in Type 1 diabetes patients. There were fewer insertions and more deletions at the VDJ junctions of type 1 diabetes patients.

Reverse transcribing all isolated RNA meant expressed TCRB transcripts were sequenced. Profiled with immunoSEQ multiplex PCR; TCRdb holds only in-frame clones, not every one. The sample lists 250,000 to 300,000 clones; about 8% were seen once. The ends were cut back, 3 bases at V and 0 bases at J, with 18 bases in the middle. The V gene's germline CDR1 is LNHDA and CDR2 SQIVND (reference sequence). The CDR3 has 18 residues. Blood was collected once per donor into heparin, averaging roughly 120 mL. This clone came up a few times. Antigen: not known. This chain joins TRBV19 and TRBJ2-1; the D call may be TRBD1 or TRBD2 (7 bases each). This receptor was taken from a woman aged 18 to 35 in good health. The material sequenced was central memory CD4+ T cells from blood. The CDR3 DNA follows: TGTGCCAGTAGTATGGCCAGGGGGGGGAAAAGCTCCTACAATGAGCAGTTCTTC. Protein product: CASSMARGGKSSYNEQFF.